A selection of T cell receptor beta chains follows, all from one sample in a study of T cell responses to AZD1222 COVID-19 vaccine. Assay: immunoSEQ multiplex PCR; the TCRdb copy retains only in-frame clones and omits some. The data hold 100,000 to 150,000 clones, with more than 85% observed a single time. The sequences come from peripheral blood, collected 28 days after the second AZD1222 dose. Source of these receptors: an adult who received the AZD1222 COVID-19 vaccine. Both conserved end residues are part of each CDR3. The order of the fields is J gene, clone size, D gene, V gene, CDR3 DNA, CDR3 protein. D genes are given only for firm matches. Clone size, where shown, is once, few, many, or a class for clones that have expanded.

J gene: TRBJ1-1; clone size: NA; D gene: NA; V gene: TRBV7-2; CDR3 DNA: TGTGCCAGCAGCTTAAGGGAGTTTGATTCGAGAACTGAAGCTTTCTTT; CDR3 protein: CASSLREFDSRTEAFF
J gene: TRBJ1-5; clone size: NA; D gene: NA; V gene: TRBV24-1; CDR3 DNA: TGTGCCACCAGTGAAGCCCAAGGCCAGCCCCAGCATTTT; CDR3 protein: CATSEAQGQPQHF
J gene: TRBJ1-6; clone size: NA; D gene: NA; V gene: TRBV9; CDR3 DNA: TGTGCCAGCAGCGTAGGTGGGACGGGGAATTCACCCCTCCACTTT; CDR3 protein: CASSVGGTGNSPLHF
J gene: TRBJ2-7; clone size: NA; D gene: NA; V gene: TRBV19; CDR3 DNA: TGTGCCAGTAGTATTCCGGGACCGCCGCCCTACGAGCAGTACTTC; CDR3 protein: CASSIPGPPPYEQYF
J gene: TRBJ1-2; clone size: NA; D gene: NA; V gene: TRBV3-1/TRBV3-2; CDR3 DNA: TGTGCCAGCAGCCAAGTTCAGGGATGGAGTGGCTACACCTTC; CDR3 protein: CASSQVQGWSGYTF
J gene: TRBJ1-1; clone size: NA; D gene: NA; V gene: TRBV10-3; CDR3 DNA: TGTGCCATCAGTGAGTCGGTCGGAGGGGCCTTGAACACTGAAGCTTTCTTT; CDR3 protein: CAISESVGGALNTEAFF
J gene: TRBJ1-6; clone size: once; D gene: NA; V gene: TRBV3-1/TRBV3-2; CDR3 DNA: TGTGCCAGCAGCCAAACAGGGCATCCGTCCTATAATTCACCCCTCCACTTT; CDR3 protein: CASSQTGHPSYNSPLHF
J gene: TRBJ1-2; clone size: NA; D gene: NA; V gene: TRBV7-2; CDR3 DNA: TGTGCCAGCAGCTTAAGACCGAGCTATGGCTACACCTTC; CDR3 protein: CASSLRPSYGYTF
J gene: TRBJ2-2; clone size: NA; D gene: NA; V gene: TRBV28; CDR3 DNA: TGTGCCAGCAGTTTCCCTTGGGCAGGCGTAGGGAACACCGGGGAGCTGTTTTTT; CDR3 protein: CASSFPWAGVGNTGELFF
J gene: TRBJ1-2; clone size: NA; D gene: NA; V gene: TRBV5-1; CDR3 DNA: TGCGCCAGCAGCTTGGTAGGGGGGTCTAACTATGGCTACACCTTC; CDR3 protein: CASSLVGGSNYGYTF
J gene: TRBJ1-2; clone size: NA; D gene: NA; V gene: TRBV6-1; CDR3 DNA: TGTGCCAGCAGTGACCGAGACAACTATGGCTACACCTTC; CDR3 protein: CASSDRDNYGYTF
J gene: TRBJ2-3; clone size: NA; D gene: TRBD2; V gene: TRBV5-5; CDR3 DNA: TGTGCCAGCAGCCCCAGAGCGGGGACCAGTTCCACAGATACGCAGTATTTT; CDR3 protein: CASSPRAGTSSTDTQYF
J gene: TRBJ1-5; clone size: NA; D gene: NA; V gene: TRBV11-3; CDR3 DNA: TGTGCCAGCAGCTTAGAACGCAGATCCCTTCTACTTAGCAATCAGCCCCAGCATTTT; CDR3 protein: CASSLERRSLLLSNQPQHF
J gene: TRBJ1-4; clone size: NA; D gene: NA; V gene: TRBV2; CDR3 DNA: TGTGCCAGCAGCCCACAGGGCAGCGGTAATGAAAAACTGTTTTTT; CDR3 protein: CASSPQGSGNEKLFF
J gene: TRBJ2-3; clone size: NA; D gene: TRBD2; V gene: TRBV6-2/TRBV6-3; CDR3 DNA: TGTGCCAGCAGTAGCGGGGGGCACACAGATACGCAGTATTTT; CDR3 protein: CASSSGGHTDTQYF
J gene: TRBJ2-6; clone size: NA; D gene: NA; V gene: TRBV4-1; CDR3 DNA: TGCGCCAGCAGCCAAGATCTGAGGGGGGCCAACGTCCTGACTTTC; CDR3 protein: CASSQDLRGANVLTF
J gene: TRBJ1-6; clone size: NA; D gene: NA; V gene: TRBV2; CDR3 DNA: TGTGCCAGCAGTGATTGGGGGAATTCACCCCTCCACTTT; CDR3 protein: CASSDWGNSPLHF
J gene: TRBJ2-7; clone size: NA; D gene: TRBD1; V gene: TRBV19; CDR3 DNA: TGTGCCAGTAGTCTATATACAGGGGAGCACGAGCAGTACTTC; CDR3 protein: CASSLYTGEHEQYF
J gene: TRBJ1-1; clone size: NA; D gene: NA; V gene: TRBV28; CDR3 DNA: TGTGCCAGCACCTCTTCCCCGGTTCTCGAAGCTTTCTTT; CDR3 protein: CASTSSPVLEAFF
J gene: TRBJ2-7; clone size: NA; D gene: TRBD1; V gene: TRBV5-5; CDR3 DNA: TGTGCCAGCAGCAACCTACGGGACAGCTCCTACGAGCAGTACTTC; CDR3 protein: CASSNLRDSSYEQYF
J gene: TRBJ2-3; clone size: NA; D gene: NA; V gene: TRBV11-3; CDR3 DNA: TGTGCCAGCAGCCCCAGAGACAACACAGATACGCAGTATTTT; CDR3 protein: CASSPRDNTDTQYF
J gene: TRBJ2-7; clone size: NA; D gene: NA; V gene: TRBV15; CDR3 DNA: TGTGCCACCAGCAGATGGGGGGTGGCCGAGCAGTACTTC; CDR3 protein: CATSRWGVAEQYF
J gene: TRBJ2-5; clone size: NA; D gene: TRBD1; V gene: TRBV7-2; CDR3 DNA: TGTGCCAGCACCGTAGACAGGGGGGAGACCCAGTACTTC; CDR3 protein: CASTVDRGETQYF
J gene: TRBJ1-1; clone size: few; D gene: NA; V gene: TRBV27; CDR3 DNA: TGTGCCAGCAGTTTGGGGCAGGGCTTGAACACTGAAGCTTTCTTT; CDR3 protein: CASSLGQGLNTEAFF
J gene: TRBJ2-1; clone size: few; D gene: NA; V gene: TRBV9; CDR3 DNA: TGTGCCAGCAGCGTAGCTCCGCACGAGTCCTACAATGAGCAGTTCTTC; CDR3 protein: CASSVAPHESYNEQFF
J gene: TRBJ1-2; clone size: NA; D gene: TRBD1; V gene: TRBV11-3; CDR3 DNA: TGTGCCAGCCGGGACAGGTTGAACTATGGCTACACCTTC; CDR3 protein: CASRDRLNYGYTF
J gene: TRBJ1-1; clone size: NA; D gene: NA; V gene: TRBV28; CDR3 DNA: TGTGCCAGCAGTTTACATCAACCCGGGGAAGCAGCGGAAGCTTTCTTT; CDR3 protein: CASSLHQPGEAAEAFF
J gene: TRBJ2-5; clone size: NA; D gene: NA; V gene: TRBV5-1; CDR3 DNA: TGCGCCAGCAACCCCGGGGGAACCCAAGAGACCCAGTACTTC; CDR3 protein: CASNPGGTQETQYF
J gene: TRBJ1-1; clone size: NA; D gene: TRBD1; V gene: TRBV25-1; CDR3 DNA: TGTGCCAGCAGTGAATATGGTAAGGGGGCGCGAACTGAAGCTTTCTTT; CDR3 protein: CASSEYGKGARTEAFF
J gene: TRBJ1-4; clone size: many; D gene: NA; V gene: TRBV10-2; CDR3 DNA: TGCGCCAGCAGTGAGTCTTGGGGGAGGGGACTGTTTTTT; CDR3 protein: CASSESWGRGLFF
J gene: TRBJ1-6; clone size: NA; D gene: TRBD1; V gene: TRBV7-9; CDR3 DNA: TGTGCCAGCACCCCACCCGGACAGGGGACTTCACCCCTCCACTTT; CDR3 protein: CASTPPGQGTSPLHF
J gene: TRBJ1-1; clone size: NA; D gene: TRBD1; V gene: TRBV9; CDR3 DNA: TGTGCCAGCAGCGGAACAGGGGGCTTCACTGAAGCTTTCTTT; CDR3 protein: CASSGTGGFTEAFF
J gene: TRBJ2-7; clone size: NA; D gene: TRBD2; V gene: TRBV27; CDR3 DNA: TGTGCCAGCAGTTCCCCGCTAGCGGGTTTTTACGAGCAGTACTTC; CDR3 protein: CASSSPLAGFYEQYF
J gene: TRBJ2-7; clone size: NA; D gene: NA; V gene: TRBV6-2/TRBV6-3; CDR3 DNA: TGTGCCAGCAGTAAAAGGGAAACACGGGAGCAGTACTTC; CDR3 protein: CASSKRETREQYF
J gene: TRBJ1-4; clone size: NA; D gene: TRBD1; V gene: TRBV4-1; CDR3 DNA: TGCGCCAGCAGCCAGGATCAGGGGGTCGATGAAAAACTGTTTTTT; CDR3 protein: CASSQDQGVDEKLFF
J gene: TRBJ1-1; clone size: NA; D gene: NA; V gene: TRBV7-8; CDR3 DNA: TGTGCCAGCAGCTTAACTTCAGGGAACACTGAAGCTTTCTTT; CDR3 protein: CASSLTSGNTEAFF
J gene: TRBJ2-1; clone size: NA; D gene: NA; V gene: TRBV4-3; CDR3 DNA: TGCGCCAGCAGCCAAGATCGGCTAGTCCATGAGCAGTTCTTC; CDR3 protein: CASSQDRLVHEQFF
J gene: TRBJ1-3; clone size: NA; D gene: TRBD1; V gene: TRBV11-3; CDR3 DNA: TGTGCCAGCAGCTCACGGACAGGGGCTGGAAACACCATATATTTT; CDR3 protein: CASSSRTGAGNTIYF
J gene: TRBJ2-5; clone size: NA; D gene: NA; V gene: TRBV9; CDR3 DNA: TGTGCCAGCAGCGTAGGTGGCCGGGGGACCCAGTACTTC; CDR3 protein: CASSVGGRGTQYF
J gene: TRBJ1-5; clone size: NA; D gene: NA; V gene: TRBV27; CDR3 DNA: TGTGCCAGCAGACAGGGTGACTATAGCAATCAGCCCCAGCATTTT; CDR3 protein: CASRQGDYSNQPQHF
J gene: TRBJ2-2; clone size: many; D gene: NA; V gene: TRBV9; CDR3 DNA: TGTGCCAGCAGCGCGGGACGATACACCGGGGAGCTGTTTTTT; CDR3 protein: CASSAGRYTGELFF
J gene: TRBJ2-3; clone size: NA; D gene: TRBD1; V gene: TRBV15; CDR3 DNA: TGTGCCACCAGCAGGGAACCGGGACAGGGCACAGATACGCAGTATTTT; CDR3 protein: CATSREPGQGTDTQYF
J gene: TRBJ2-3; clone size: NA; D gene: NA; V gene: TRBV7-2; CDR3 DNA: TGTGCCAGCAGCAGAGGGGGGGTAGATACGCAGTATTTT; CDR3 protein: CASSRGGVDTQYF
J gene: TRBJ1-2; clone size: NA; D gene: NA; V gene: TRBV30; CDR3 DNA: TGTGCCTGGAGGAGAGGCGTTGGCCGAGGGGAGTTTTTTGGCTACACCTTC; CDR3 protein: CAWRRGVGRGEFFGYTF
J gene: TRBJ2-3; clone size: NA; D gene: NA; V gene: TRBV6-5; CDR3 DNA: TGTGCCAGCAGTTCCCAACACGGAATCACAGATACGCAGTATTTT; CDR3 protein: CASSSQHGITDTQYF